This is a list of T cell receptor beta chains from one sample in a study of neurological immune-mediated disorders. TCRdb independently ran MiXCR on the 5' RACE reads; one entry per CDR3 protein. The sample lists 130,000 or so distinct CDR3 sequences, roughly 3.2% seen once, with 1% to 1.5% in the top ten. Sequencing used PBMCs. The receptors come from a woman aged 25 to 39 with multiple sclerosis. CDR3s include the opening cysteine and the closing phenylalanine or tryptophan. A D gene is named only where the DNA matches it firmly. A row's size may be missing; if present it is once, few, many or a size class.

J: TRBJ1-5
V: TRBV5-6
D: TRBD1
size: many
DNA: TGTGCCAGCAGCTTGCGAGGGGGCGCTGGCAATCAGCCCCAGCATTTT
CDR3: CASSLRGGAGNQPQHF

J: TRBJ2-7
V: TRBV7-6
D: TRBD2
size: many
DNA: TGTGCCAGCAGCTTAGGGGCGGGAGTAGCGTACGAGCAGTACTTC
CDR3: CASSLGAGVAYEQYF

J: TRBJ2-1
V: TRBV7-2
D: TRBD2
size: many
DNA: TGTGCCAGCAGCCCTCGACGGGAGGCGCAGTTCTTC
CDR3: CASSPRREAQFF

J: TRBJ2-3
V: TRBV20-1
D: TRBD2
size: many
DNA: TGCAGTGCTGGCATAGCGGGGGGGGCTCCAAGAACGCAGTATTTT
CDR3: CSAGIAGGAPRTQYF

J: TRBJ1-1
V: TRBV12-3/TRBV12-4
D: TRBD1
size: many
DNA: TGTGCCAGCAGCCCTTACGAGACAGGGAGAGGCACTGAAGCTTTCTTT
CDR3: CASSPYETGRGTEAFF

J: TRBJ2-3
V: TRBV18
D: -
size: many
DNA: TGTGCCAGCTCACCAGCTGAGGATACGCAGTATTTT
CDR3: CASSPAEDTQYF

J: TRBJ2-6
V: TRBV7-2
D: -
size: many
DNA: TGTGCCAGCAGCTTAGTGAGGGGGGCCAACGTCCTGACTTTC
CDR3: CASSLVRGANVLTF

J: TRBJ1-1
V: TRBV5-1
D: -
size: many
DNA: TGCGCCAGCAGCTTGGACTCAATAATGAACACTGAAGCTTTCTTT
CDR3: CASSLDSIMNTEAFF

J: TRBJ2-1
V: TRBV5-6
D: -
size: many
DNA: TGTGCCAGCAGCTTTAGCGAGGAGGGGGACTACAATGAGCAGTTCTTC
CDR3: CASSFSEEGDYNEQFF

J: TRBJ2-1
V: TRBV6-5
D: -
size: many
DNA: TGTGCCAGCAGTCTCTTGGCCTCCTACAATGAGCAGTTCTTC
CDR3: CASSLLASYNEQFF

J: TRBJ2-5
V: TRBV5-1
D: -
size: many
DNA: TGCGCCAGCGGTGGAGGGGGTTATCAAGAGACCCAGTACTTC
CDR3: CASGGGGYQETQYF

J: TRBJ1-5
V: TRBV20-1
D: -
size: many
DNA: TGCAGTGCTAGGGTGGGAGGCAGCAATCAGCCCCAGCATTTT
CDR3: CSARVGGSNQPQHF

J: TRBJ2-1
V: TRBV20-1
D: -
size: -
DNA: TGCAGTGCTAGAGCCTACAGGAACAATGAGCAGTTCTTC
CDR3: CSARAYRNNEQFF

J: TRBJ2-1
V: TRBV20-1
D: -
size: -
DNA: TGCAGTGCTAGAGGGGCCCTAGCCTCAGCGCGCCATGAGCAGTTCTTC
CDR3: CSARGALASARHEQFF

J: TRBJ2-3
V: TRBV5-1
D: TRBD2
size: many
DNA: TGCGCCAGCAGCTTGGGACTAGCGGCTAGCACAGATACGCAGTATTTT
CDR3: CASSLGLAASTDTQYF

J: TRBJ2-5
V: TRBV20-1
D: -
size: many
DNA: TGCAGTGCTAGAACGGGGTGGGAGACCCAGTACTTC
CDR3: CSARTGWETQYF

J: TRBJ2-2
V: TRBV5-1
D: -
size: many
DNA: TGCGCCAGCAGCTCCTCGAGGACAAGCAGGGTCACCGGGGAGCTGTTTTTT
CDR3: CASSSSRTSRVTGELFF

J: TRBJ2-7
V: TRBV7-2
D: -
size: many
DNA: TGTGCCAGCAGCCCTACCACGGGGGCGGACGAGCAGTACTTC
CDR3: CASSPTTGADEQYF